The 30 T cell receptor beta chains below all came from one sample that was sequenced in a study of blood T cell repertoires in COVID-19 (dated by TCRdb to 2020 to 2022). The method behind the library was the immunoSEQ multiplex PCR assay. TCRdb re-hosts the immuneACCESS table, in-frame sequences only. Its copies lack some clones; in the studies checked, an unresolved V gene accounts for under half of them, and the cause for the rest is not known. Here the sample has around 140,000 clones; roughly 90% occur a single time. The top ten clones comprise about 2.1% of the sample. Input material: peripheral blood. Receptor source: a man aged 70 or older with active COVID-19.

The genes are TRBV15 and TRBJ2-7; D ambiguous. The germline gives CDR1 LNHNV, CDR2 YYDKDF (reference sequence). CDR3 length equals 14 residues. V was shortened by 0 bases and J by 7 bases, with 13 bases between the two germline ends. CDR3 DNA: TGTGCCACCAGCAGAGATGGGCAAATTGGGGAGCAGTACTTC. Encoded protein: CATSRDGQIGEQYF.

This clone appeared a few times. The chain joins TRBV7-9 to TRBJ2-7, with TRBD2 matching 10 bases. CDR1 and CDR2 from the germline V gene are SEHNR and FQNEAQ (reference sequence). V dropped 5 bases and J dropped 3; count of bases not matched to a gene: 10. The CDR3 is 16 amino acids. The CDR3 DNA reads as TGTGCCAGCAGCCCCGACCGTCCTAGCGGGAGCTACGAGCAGTACTTC. Its translation is CASSPDRPSGSYEQYF.

V is TRBV11-2 and J is TRBJ1-2; 7 bases are shared with TRBD1. The CDR3 has 13 residues. Trimming cost V 4 bases and J 8 bases; bases outside gene matches: 7. Germline CDR1 reads SGHAT; CDR2 reads FQNNGV. In DNA form, the CDR3 reads TGTGCCAGCAGCTCGACAGGGCAGTGGGGCTACACCTTC. Translated, it gives CASSSTGQWGYTF.

J is TRBJ1-1 and V is TRBV19; TRBD1 matches 7 bases. The V and J ends lost 7 bases and 1 base, in that order; junction bases with no gene match: 12. Looked up from germline, CDR1 is LNHDA and CDR2 is SQIVND (reference sequence). The CDR3 sequence is 16 residues long. The CDR3: CASIRSGGQKNTEAFF. CDR3 bases: TGTGCCAGTATCCGATCCGGGGGACAGAAGAACACTGAAGCTTTCTTT.

The table lists this clone with a few counts. V usage is TRBV7-3 and J usage is TRBJ1-6; D is perhaps TRBD1 (5 bases). V was cut by 6 bases and J by 6 bases, with 9 bases left in between. The CDR3 runs 13 residues. Germline CDR1 is SGHTA and CDR2 is FQGTGA. In DNA form, the CDR3 reads TGTGCCAGCAGTTCGACAGTTAATTCACCCCTCCACTTT. It yields the protein CASSSTVNSPLHF.

This chain uses TRBV11-3 with TRBJ2-1, with D perhaps matching TRBD2 (5 bases). The CDR3 sequence is 15 residues long. V lost 1 base and J lost 1, with 8 bases in between. The V gene's germline CDR1 is SGHNT and CDR2 YENEEA. CDR3 nucleotide sequence: TGTGCCAGCAGCTTAGGAGGGAATTCCTACAATGAGCAGTTCTTC. Amino acid sequence: CASSLGGNSYNEQFF.

The CDR3 sequence is CATSDSDRGEETQYF. The DNA of the CDR3 is TGTGCCACCAGTGATTCGGACAGGGGGGAAGAGACCCAGTACTTC. The chain couples TRBV24-1 to TRBJ2-5; 10 nucleotides agree with TRBD1. Germline V gene lookup returns CDR1 KGHDR and CDR2 SFDVKD. This CDR3 has 15 amino acids. The junction had 2 bases not matched to a gene; V was cut back by 2 bases and J by 3 bases.

The chain joins TRBV3-1 (or the pseudogene TRBV3-2) to TRBJ1-2, with 9 bases fitting TRBD1. This CDR3 region has 13 residues. Germline V lookup: CDR1 LGHDT, CDR2 YNNKEL (reference sequence). The junction had 7 bases not matched to a gene; V was cut back by 6 bases and J by 8 bases. The CDR3 DNA follows: TGTGCCAGCAGTCCTGGACAGGGGTACGGCTACACCTTC. Protein: CASSPGQGYGYTF.

The chain combines TRBV11-1 with TRBJ2-5, with a possible D match to TRBD1 (6 bases). Germline V gene sequence: CDR1 SGHAT, CDR2 FQDESV (reference sequence). V was trimmed by 6 bases and J by 4 bases, leaving 15 bases between them. This CDR3 has 14 residues. CDR3 protein: CASSQRGSGETQYF. The CDR3, as DNA: TGTGCCAGCAGTCAAAGGGGGAGCGGAGAGACCCAGTACTTC.

V gene TRBV14 combines with J gene TRBJ2-2; D perhaps matches TRBD1 (6 bases). The V gene lost 3 bases and the J gene lost 6 bases, with 14 bases spanning the gap. The CDR3 sequence is 15 residues long. In germline, CDR1 is SGHDN, CDR2 FVKESK. The CDR3: CASSQGRGWAGELFF. The CDR3 DNA reads TGTGCCAGCAGCCAGGGCAGGGGATGGGCCGGGGAGCTGTTTTTT.

V and J are TRBV27 and TRBJ2-1; no clear D. This CDR3 contains 15 residues. Per germline, CDR1 MNHEY and CDR2 SMNVEV (reference sequence). V was clipped by 5 bases and J by 4 bases, with 15 bases between them. CDR3 sequence: CASSPLVRNYNEQFF. The CDR3 DNA sequence: TGTGCCAGCAGTCCGCTTGTGAGGAATTACAATGAGCAGTTCTTC.

The table lists this clone with a few counts. The rearrangement uses TRBV5-6 and TRBJ1-1; 10 bases match TRBD1. V lost 4 bases and J lost 0; bases outside the gene matches: 12. The CDR3 length is 18 residues. Germline CDR1 reads SGHDT; CDR2 reads YYEEEE. The CDR3 nucleotides read TGTGCCAGCAGCCCGGGACAGGGGAACCCAAACATGAACACTGAAGCTTTCTTT. Its protein product is CASSPGQGNPNMNTEAFF.

The chain combines TRBV27 with TRBJ2-5; TRBD1 might be the D (5 bases). Between the trimmed V and J ends, which lost 6 bases and 3 bases, there was a span of 14 bases. Germline-derived CDR1 and CDR2 are MNHEY and SMNVEV (reference sequence). The CDR3 spans 14 residues. The CDR3 coding sequence is TGTGCCAGCAGGCCCAGGGCGAAGGAAGAGACCCAGTACTTC. Its protein product is CASRPRAKEETQYF.

V and J are TRBV6-1 and TRBJ2-7; TRBD2 agrees at 7 bases. The CDR3 is 15 residues long. V dropped 2 bases and J dropped 7; count of bases not matched to a gene: 11. The V gene's germline CDR1 is MNHNS and CDR2 SASEGT. This CDR3 is CASSEPLLAAKEQYF. The CDR3 DNA reads as TGTGCCAGCAGTGAACCCCTCCTAGCGGCTAAAGAGCAGTACTTC.

J is TRBJ2-5 and V is TRBV6-5; 8 bases align to TRBD1. Germline trimming cut 6 bases from V and 5 bases from J; bases unmatched to any gene: 2. The length of the CDR3 is 12 residues. CDR1 is MNHEY, CDR2 SVGAGI, per germline. The CDR3 DNA reads as TGTGCCAGCAGCAGGGGGCCGGAGACCCAGTACTTC. It encodes CASSRGPETQYF.

This clone was observed a single time. The chain has TRBV7-2 and TRBJ2-1; 9 bases are shared with TRBD2. The CDR3 runs 17 residues. Germline V gene sequence: CDR1 SGHTA, CDR2 FQGNSA. After removal of 0 bases from V and 2 bases from J, the junction contained 5 bases not matched to a gene. CDR3 amino acids: CASSLAPTSGTYNEQFF. CDR3 nucleotides: TGTGCCAGCAGCTTAGCTCCGACTAGCGGTACCTACAATGAGCAGTTCTTC.

This clone was seen only once. V usage is TRBV11-2 and J usage is TRBJ2-7, with D maybe TRBD1 (5 bases). Trimming shortened V by 1 base and J by 2 bases, and 6 bases separated the two germline ends. CDR3 size: 13 residues. CDR1 SGHAT and CDR2 FQNNGV come from the germline V gene. The CDR3 region is CASSLGRAYEQYF. The CDR3 DNA follows: TGTGCCAGCAGCTTAGGCAGGGCCTACGAGCAGTACTTC.

The chain is built from TRBV2 and TRBJ1-1, with no clear D. V shed 4 bases and J shed 4 bases, with 13 bases lying between them. Per the germline V gene, CDR1 is SNHLY and CDR2 is FYNNEI. The CDR3 is 14 amino acids. The CDR3 sequence is CASSAAVTGTEAFF. The CDR3 nucleotides read TGTGCCAGCAGTGCAGCAGTGACGGGCACTGAAGCTTTCTTT.

This sequence joins TRBV19 and TRBJ2-7; D is possibly TRBD2 (6 bases). V dropped 4 bases and J dropped 7 bases, with 14 bases sitting between them. Germline V CDR1 and CDR2: LNHDA, SQIVND (reference sequence). This CDR3 spans 13 amino acids. CDR3 DNA: TGTGCCAGTAGTACCCTACTGGGAGGAGAGCAGTACTTC. Protein: CASSTLLGGEQYF.

The rearrangement joins TRBV19 to TRBJ1-5; D might be TRBD1 (6 bases). Germline lookup yields CDR1 LNHDA and CDR2 SQIVND (reference sequence). CDR3 length: 14 residues. V was shortened by 4 bases and J by 3 bases, with 10 bases between the two germline ends. The CDR3 DNA follows: TGTGCCAGTAGTACCAGACAGGACAATCAGCCCCAGCATTTT. Translating it yields CASSTRQDNQPQHF.

The chain carries TRBV5-6 and TRBJ1-6; no clear D. This CDR3 is 13 amino acids long. V dropped 4 bases and J dropped 3 bases, with 5 bases sitting between them. Germline CDR1 reads SGHDT; CDR2 reads YYEEEE. The CDR3 protein is CASSRSYNSPLHF. The CDR3 nucleotides are TGTGCCAGCAGCCGGAGCTATAATTCACCCCTCCACTTT. Using reference TRBV5-6 and TRBJ1-6 for the parts outside the CDR3, the full variable domain is DAGVTQSPTHLIKTRGQQVTLRCSPKSGHDTVSWYQQALGQGPQFIFQYYEEEERQRGNFPDRFSGHQFPNYSSELNVNALLLGDSALYLCASSRSYNSPLHFGNGTRLTVT.

The chain uses TRBV14 and TRBJ1-2, with no clear D. The CDR3 runs to 14 residues. Deletions cut 0 bases from V and 7 bases from J, with 12 bases between. CDR1 SGHDN and CDR2 FVKESK come from the germline V gene. The CDR3 DNA is TGTGCCAGCAGCCAAGACGTGTCAGTCAGTGGCTACACCTTC. Translation gives CASSQDVSVSGYTF.

The chain carries TRBV5-1 and TRBJ2-7; 9 nucleotides line up with TRBD2. Germline CDR1 is SGHRS and CDR2 is YFSETQ. J gave up 5 bases and V 0 bases, and 6 bases lay outside the gene matches. The CDR3 is made up of 15 amino acids. Here the CDR3 reads CASSLAAGGPHEQYF. The CDR3 region has the DNA TGCGCCAGCAGCTTGGCTGCGGGAGGGCCCCACGAGCAGTACTTC.

J is TRBJ1-1 and V is TRBV18; tentatively, D is TRBD1 (6 bases). This CDR3 contains 13 residues. Germline assignment: CDR1 KGHSH and CDR2 LQKENI. The V and J ends lost 4 bases and 3 bases respectively, with 9 bases between them. This CDR3 is CASSLQGHTEAFF. The DNA for the CDR3 is TGTGCCAGCTCACTTCAGGGGCACACTGAAGCTTTCTTT.

This clone was found once. The chain employs TRBV3-1 (or the pseudogene TRBV3-2) and TRBJ2-7, with 9 bases matching TRBD2. V lost 1 base and J lost 2; bases outside the gene matches: 3. Germline values: CDR1 LGHDT, CDR2 YNNKEL (reference sequence). The CDR3 has 15 amino acids. CDR3 protein: CASSQVASGAYEQYF. Here the CDR3 DNA reads TGTGCCAGCAGCCAAGTGGCTAGCGGGGCCTACGAGCAGTACTTC.

This rearrangement joins TRBV7-2 to TRBJ2-1; D gene ambiguous. Germline loops: CDR1 SGHTA, CDR2 FQGNSA. This CDR3 contains 15 residues. The V end lost 5 bases, the J end lost 0 bases, and 11 bases lay between the germline ends. The CDR3 sequence is CASSRIRGSYNEQFF. As DNA, the CDR3 is TGTGCCAGCAGCAGAATACGAGGCTCCTACAATGAGCAGTTCTTC.

The chain employs TRBV19 and TRBJ2-3; 7 bases align to TRBD2. Germline V lookup: CDR1 LNHDA, CDR2 SQIVND (reference sequence). This CDR3 spans 17 amino acids. Trimming cost V 4 bases and J 1 base; bases outside gene matches: 11. CDR3 sequence: CASSNPGGGSGTDTQYF. DNA for the CDR3: TGTGCCAGTAGTAACCCGGGGGGAGGATCAGGCACAGATACGCAGTATTTT.

The rearrangement links TRBV5-1 to TRBJ1-3, with D possibly matching TRBD1 (6 bases). CDR1 and CDR2 from the germline V gene are SGHRS and YFSETQ. The length of the CDR3 is 13 residues. V was clipped by 2 bases and J by 4 bases, with 7 bases between them. The CDR3 sequence: CASSFGQGNTIYF. For the CDR3, the DNA is TGCGCCAGCAGCTTCGGACAGGGAAACACCATATATTTT.

The sample holds a few counts of this clone. This chain links TRBV19 with TRBJ2-1; 8 nucleotides match TRBD1. Unmatched junction bases numbered 6, after V lost 1 base and J lost 4 bases. Germline values: CDR1 LNHDA, CDR2 SQIVND (reference sequence). CDR3 length equals 16 residues. DNA of the CDR3: TGTGCCAGTAGTATAGTTCCAGGGGGCAGATACAATGAGCAGTTCTTC. Translating gives CASSIVPGGRYNEQFF.

The rearrangement uses TRBV4-2 and TRBJ2-1; 10 bases match TRBD2. With V trimmed by 0 bases and J by 6 bases, 11 bases remained unmatched. This CDR3 comprises 18 residues. Germline V CDR1 and CDR2: LGHNA, YNFKEQ. CDR3 loop: CASSQDKGASGSFNEQFF. The CDR3 nucleotides read TGTGCCAGCAGCCAAGATAAGGGGGCTAGCGGGAGTTTCAATGAGCAGTTCTTC.